What follows are 2 T cell receptor beta chains derived from one specimen sequenced in a study of T-cell memory formation after mild COVID-19. TCRdb reprocessed the 5' RACE reads with MiXCR, giving one entry per CDR3 protein. This table has fewer than 50,000 distinct CDR3 sequences, 9.5% appearing once. Sequenced: PBMCs or a T cell subset sorted from them (not recorded which). These receptors were collected from an adult woman who had mild COVID-19 (a few samples of this study predate the infection). Cell type and time point are not known.

This chain uses TRBV12-3 or TRBV12-4 with TRBJ1-2; 8 bases fit TRBD1. The CDR3 totals 13 residues. Unmatched junction bases numbered 2, after V lost 6 bases and J lost 2 bases. CDR3 nucleotides: TGTGCCAGCAGACGACAGGGGAACTATGGCTACACCTTC. Residues: CASRRQGNYGYTF.

Many counts were recorded for this clonotype. The gene calls are TRBV7-2 and TRBJ2-3, with D uncertain. The V and J ends lost 3 bases and 6 bases respectively, with 10 bases between them. The CDR3 has 13 residues. CDR1 SGHTA and CDR2 FQGNSA come from the germline V gene. The CDR3 bases are TGTGCCAGCAGCTTCTCCCCCTCTGATACGCAGTATTTT. It encodes CASSFSPSDTQYF.